Listed below are T cell receptor beta chains from one sample, sequenced in a study of blood T cell repertoires in COVID-19. The protocol was immunoSEQ multiplex PCR, while the TCRdb copy is restricted to in-frame clones and leaves out a portion. The repertoire holds a few hundred thousand clones, about 80% seen once, with over 4% in the top ten. The source material was PBMCs or T cells enriched from blood (not recorded which). The receptors shown here come from a man aged 25-40 years with acute COVID-19. Both conserved end residues are part of each CDR3.

v_gene	j_gene	CDR3aa
TRBV12-2	TRBJ1-2	CASRLAQVGGYTF
TRBV18	TRBJ1-1	CASSPLPGRYTEAFF
TRBV5-1	TRBJ1-1	CASSRSGGNTEAFF
TRBV11-3	TRBJ2-1	CASSLRERRYNEQFF
TRBV27	TRBJ1-3	CASSSIGGAPRRGNTIYF
TRBV5-4	TRBJ2-3	CASPPIKGVPQYF
TRBV5-8	TRBJ2-5	CASSPGRSSGAETQYF
TRBV2	TRBJ1-3	CASRTQSSGNTIYF
TRBV11-2	TRBJ1-5	CASSPLGTGSQPQHF
TRBV5-1	TRBJ2-5	CASSLGQGAIQETQYF
TRBV5-1	TRBJ1-2	CASSPGQGIGYTF
TRBV19	TRBJ2-3	CASSISGGRTDTQYF
TRBV19	TRBJ1-5	CASSPTTPPQHF
TRBV7-7	TRBJ2-3	CASSPVAGGSTDTQYF
TRBV18	TRBJ1-1	CASSLHPRTVNTEAFF
TRBV24-1	TRBJ1-2	CATSDGVPGQGTYGYTF
TRBV5-1	TRBJ2-1	CASSLGASANNEQFF
TRBV25-1	TRBJ1-5	CASGQGWYDQPQHF
TRBV6-4	TRBJ2-1	CASSVEAGGPYNEQFF
TRBV7-9	TRBJ2-3	CASSFQSRDRDDTQYF
TRBV13	TRBJ1-6	CASSPPGEGSPLHF
TRBV29-1	TRBJ2-5	CSGEAGRNGAETQYF
TRBV5-4	TRBJ1-2	CASSTGYRGYGYTF
TRBV6-1	TRBJ1-1	CASSDILSGIVAFF
TRBV19	TRBJ2-1	CASRAGTSVSSYNEQFF
TRBV23-1	TRBJ1-2	CASRDYRESNYGYTF
TRBV9	TRBJ2-1	CASSPVDQTYNEQFF
TRBV5-1	TRBJ2-3	CASTLGLAGAGDTQYF
TRBV30	TRBJ2-3	CAWSVTYTSDTQYF
TRBV19	TRBJ1-1	CASQTGNTEAFF
TRBV7-9	TRBJ2-3	CASSSSLGTGSDTQYF
TRBV13	TRBJ2-2	CASSRTRNTGELFF
TRBV2	TRBJ2-2	CASSDRVNTGELFF
TRBV12-5	TRBJ2-1	CASGSPGGTYNEQFF
TRBV3-1/TRBV3-2	TRBJ2-1	CASSHQKAGFINEQFF
TRBV24-1	TRBJ2-1	CATSDGTSGYNEQFF
TRBV5-1	TRBJ2-1	CASSKDRAGNEQFF
TRBV6-5	TRBJ1-5	CASPSPGPNQPQHF
TRBV4-1	TRBJ1-4	CASSQQQGITNEKLFF
TRBV19	TRBJ1-5	CASNNPTGQPQHF
TRBV6-4	TRBJ2-2	CASRESGGADTGELFF
TRBV28	TRBJ2-3	CASLSGGPALKTQYF
TRBV7-3	TRBJ2-2	CASSMQTSGSTGELFF
TRBV29-1	TRBJ1-1	CSATRSPGQLEAFF
TRBV7-3	TRBJ1-1	CASSRTGITEAFF
TRBV18	TRBJ1-4	CASSPEQGFGEKLFF
TRBV6-5	TRBJ1-5	CASSPSSGGNQPQHF
TRBV19	TRBJ1-1	CASSPEQAKNTEAFF
TRBV5-1	TRBJ2-1	CASSLSTSGRLSYNEQFF
TRBV9	TRBJ2-2	CASSVALTSGSGAGELFF
TRBV7-9	TRBJ2-5	CASSADSGRAAETQYF
TRBV12-3/TRBV12-4	TRBJ1-5	CASRGSNQPQHF
TRBV11-2	TRBJ1-5	CASSSKSGQPQHF
TRBV18	TRBJ2-3	CASSSGQGSTDTQYF
TRBV5-1	TRBJ1-4	CASSTGTAGEKLFF
TRBV6-5	TRBJ1-2	CASGFRGGYTF
TRBV18	TRBJ1-1	CASSPKTQNTEAFF
TRBV4-1	TRBJ1-6	CASSQEAGDNSPLHF
TRBV7-8	TRBJ2-6	CASSSPWTVFGANVLTF
TRBV2	TRBJ2-5	CASTRTSQETQYF